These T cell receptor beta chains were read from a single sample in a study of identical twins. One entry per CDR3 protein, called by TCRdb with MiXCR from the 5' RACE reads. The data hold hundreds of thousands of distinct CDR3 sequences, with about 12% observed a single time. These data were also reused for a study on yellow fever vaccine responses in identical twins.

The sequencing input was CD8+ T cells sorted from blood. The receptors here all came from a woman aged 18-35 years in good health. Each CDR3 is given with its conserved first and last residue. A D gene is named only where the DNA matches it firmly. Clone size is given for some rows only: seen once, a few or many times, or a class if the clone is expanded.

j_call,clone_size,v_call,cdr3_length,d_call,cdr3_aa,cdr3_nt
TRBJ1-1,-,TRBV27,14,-,CGSSLRGEYTEAFF,TGTGGCAGCAGTTTACGAGGGGAGTACACTGAAGCTTTCTTT
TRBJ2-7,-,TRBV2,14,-,CASSEEGKGYEQYF,TGTGCCAGCAGTGAAGAGGGAAAGGGCTACGAGCAGTACTTC
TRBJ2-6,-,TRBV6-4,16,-,CASSEGGPGGANVLTF,TGTGCCAGCAGTGAGGGGGGACCAGGAGGGGCCAACGTCCTGACTTTC
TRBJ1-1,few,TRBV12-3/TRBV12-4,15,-,CASSLTGERNTEAFF,TGTGCCAGCAGTTTAACTGGCGAGAGGAACACTGAAGCTTTCTTT
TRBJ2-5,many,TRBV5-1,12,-,CASSQIGETQYF,TGCGCCAGCAGCCAGATCGGAGAGACCCAGTACTTC
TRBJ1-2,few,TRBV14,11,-,CASSHGYGYTF,TGTGCCAGCAGCCATGGCTATGGCTACACCTTC
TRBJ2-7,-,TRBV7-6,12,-,CASSLGAHEQYF,TGTGCCAGCAGCTTAGGAGCCCACGAGCAGTACTTC
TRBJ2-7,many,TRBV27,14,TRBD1,CASSPGQGWYEQYF,TGTGCCAGCAGTCCAGGACAGGGTTGGTACGAGCAGTACTTC
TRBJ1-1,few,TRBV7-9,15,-,CASSLVEEWNTEAFF,TGTGCCAGCAGCTTAGTCGAGGAATGGAACACTGAAGCTTTCTTT
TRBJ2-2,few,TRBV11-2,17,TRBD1,CASSLDRDRGRPGELFF,TGTGCCAGCAGCTTAGACCGGGACAGGGGGCGCCCCGGGGAGCTGTTTTTT
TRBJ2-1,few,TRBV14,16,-,CASSQEVPSSYNEQFF,TGTGCCAGCAGCCAAGAAGTACCTAGCTCCTACAATGAGCAGTTCTTC
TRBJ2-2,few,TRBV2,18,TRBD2,CASRASGSYRANTGELFF,TGTGCCAGCCGCGCTAGCGGGAGTTACCGCGCGAACACCGGGGAGCTGTTTTTT
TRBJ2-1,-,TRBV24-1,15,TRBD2,CATSDLGGGYNEQFF,TGTGCCACCAGTGATTTGGGCGGGGGTTACAATGAGCAGTTCTTC
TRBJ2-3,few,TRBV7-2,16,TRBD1,CASSFRDRRLADTQYF,TGTGCCAGCAGCTTCCGGGACAGGCGGTTGGCAGATACGCAGTATTTT
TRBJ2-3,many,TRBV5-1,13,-,CASSVERPDTQYF,TGCGCCAGCAGCGTGGAGAGGCCAGATACGCAGTATTTT
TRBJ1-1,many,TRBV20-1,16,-,CSAREGLSTEGTEAFF,TGCAGTGCTAGAGAAGGTCTATCTACGGAAGGCACTGAAGCTTTCTTT
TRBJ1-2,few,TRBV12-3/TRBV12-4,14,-,CASSVSPDGYGYTF,TGTGCCAGCAGCGTCAGTCCGGATGGCTATGGCTACACCTTC
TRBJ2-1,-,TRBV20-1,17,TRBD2,CSVKRLAGGVEGNEQFF,TGCAGTGTTAAAAGACTAGCGGGAGGAGTGGAGGGTAATGAGCAGTTCTTC
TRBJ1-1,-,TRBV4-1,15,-,CASSLHGGGNTEAFF,TGCGCCAGCAGCCTACACGGGGGGGGTAACACTGAAGCTTTCTTT
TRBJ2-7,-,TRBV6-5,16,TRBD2,CASSWTSGVSSYEQYF,TGTGCCAGCAGTTGGACTAGCGGAGTCAGCTCCTACGAGCAGTACTTC
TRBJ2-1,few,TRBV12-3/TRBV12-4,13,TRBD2,CASSLLAGDEQFF,TGTGCCAGCAGCCTACTAGCGGGGGATGAGCAGTTCTTC
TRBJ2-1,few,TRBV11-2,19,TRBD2,CASSLERLAGATKYNEQFF,TGTGCCAGCAGCTTAGAGCGACTAGCGGGGGCCACCAAGTACAATGAGCAGTTCTTC
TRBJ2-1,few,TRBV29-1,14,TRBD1,CSGDRESSYNEQFF,TGCAGCGGGGACAGGGAGAGCTCCTACAATGAGCAGTTCTTC
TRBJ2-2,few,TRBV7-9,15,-,CASSSQGTNTGELFF,TGTGCCAGCAGCTCCCAGGGCACGAACACCGGGGAGCTGTTTTTT
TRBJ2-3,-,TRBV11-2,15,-,CASSLRPGVTDTQYF,TGTGCCAGCAGCTTACGGCCAGGGGTCACAGATACGCAGTATTTT
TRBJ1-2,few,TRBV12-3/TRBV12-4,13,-,CASSLGITGRYTF,TGTGCCAGCAGTTTAGGAATCACAGGGCGCTACACCTTC
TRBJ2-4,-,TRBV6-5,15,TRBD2,CASSYSTGGENIQYF,TGTGCCAGCAGTTACTCGACGGGGGGAGAAAACATTCAGTACTTC
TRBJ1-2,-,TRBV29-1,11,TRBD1,CSVEGGDGYTF,TGCAGCGTCGAAGGGGGCGATGGCTACACCTTC
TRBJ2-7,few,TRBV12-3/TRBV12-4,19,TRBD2,CASSLDPWAGVAYSYEQYF,TGTGCCAGCAGTTTAGATCCCTGGGCGGGAGTCGCCTACTCCTACGAGCAGTACTTC
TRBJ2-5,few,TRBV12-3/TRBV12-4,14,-,CASSFEGGGETQYF,TGTGCCAGCAGTTTTGAGGGGGGCGGGGAGACCCAGTACTTC
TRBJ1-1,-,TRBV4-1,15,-,CASSQEGVSETEAFF,TGCGCCAGCAGCCAAGAAGGGGTTTCAGAGACTGAAGCTTTCTTT
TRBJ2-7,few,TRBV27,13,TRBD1,CATGQGATYEQYF,TGTGCCACGGGACAGGGGGCAACCTACGAGCAGTACTTC
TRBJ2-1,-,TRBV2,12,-,CASRVNRPEQFF,TGTGCCAGCAGGGTAAACAGGCCCGAGCAGTTCTTC
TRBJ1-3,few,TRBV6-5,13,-,CASSYDSGNTIYF,TGTGCCAGCAGTTACGACAGCGGAAACACCATATATTTT
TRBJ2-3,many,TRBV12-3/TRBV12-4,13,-,CASRPGGTDTQYF,TGTGCCAGCAGACCCGGGGGCACAGATACGCAGTATTTT